The table lists the clone carrying this T cell receptor beta chain with many counts. Its antigen is unidentified. What was amplified from RNA transcripts were TCR beta CDR3 regions. An initial round of RT-PCR targeting the TCR CDR3 relied on the HTBI primer set. TCRdb re-analysed the multiplex PCR reads in MiXCR, keeping a single row per CDR3 protein. The sample shows 150,000 or so distinct CDR3 sequences, around 20% of them seen only once. This sample was taken from a study of T cells in Graves' hyperthyroidism and ophthalmopathy. Study results and limitations: Clonotypes that were expanded in thyroid above 0.001 mostly appeared in blood too.

PBMCs were sourced from approximately 9.3 ml fresh peripheral blood. CDR3 size: 17 residues. Germline assignment: CDR1 SGHDT and CDR2 YYEEEE. V shed 0 bases and J shed 5 bases, with 17 bases lying between them. Sequenced material: blood. The chain has TRBV5-6 and TRBJ2-2; TRBD2 is a possible D gene (5 bases). The receptor's source is a woman in her 50s with Graves' hyperthyroidism that later progressed to Graves' ophthalmopathy. The CDR3 loop is CASSLGVGSSGTGELFF. CDR3 nucleotides: TGTGCCAGCAGCTTGGGGGTCGGGTCATCGGGGACCGGGGAGCTGTTTTTT.